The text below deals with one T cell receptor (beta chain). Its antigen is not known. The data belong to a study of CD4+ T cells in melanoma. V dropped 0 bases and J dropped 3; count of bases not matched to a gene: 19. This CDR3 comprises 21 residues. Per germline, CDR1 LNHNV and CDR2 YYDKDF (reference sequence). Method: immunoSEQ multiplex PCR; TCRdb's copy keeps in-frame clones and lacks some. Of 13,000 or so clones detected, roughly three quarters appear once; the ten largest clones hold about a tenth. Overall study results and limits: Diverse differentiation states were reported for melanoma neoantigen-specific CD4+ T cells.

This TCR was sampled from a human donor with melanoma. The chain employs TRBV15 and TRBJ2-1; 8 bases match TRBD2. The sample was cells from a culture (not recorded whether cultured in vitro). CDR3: CATSREDGGGPRGALYNEQFF. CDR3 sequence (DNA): TGTGCCACCAGCAGAGAGGATGGGGGGGGGCCGCGGGGGGCCCTCTACAATGAGCAGTTCTTC.